Listed here are 8 T cell receptor beta chains from one sample, sequenced in a study of blood T cell repertoires in COVID-19. Clones were sequenced by immunoSEQ multiplex PCR, and TCRdb holds only the in-frame ones, with some missing. The data show roughly 88,000 clones, 72% seen once. Sample: peripheral blood. These receptors were obtained from a woman in her sixties in a cohort sampled during active or convalescent COVID-19.

This clone was picked up a small number of times. The chain joins TRBV29-1 to TRBJ2-3; possible D gene TRBD2, 5 bases. The CDR3 sequence is 14 residues long. Trimming pared 3 bases from V and 3 bases from J, leaving 13 bases between. Per germline, CDR1 SQVTM and CDR2 ANQGSEA. CDR3 in DNA: TGCAGCGTTGACATGGACTCATTGACAGATACGCAGTATTTT. This translates into CSVDMDSLTDTQYF.

This chain links TRBV4-1 with TRBJ2-1; 7 positions agree with TRBD2. The CDR3 covers 16 residues. Germline loops: CDR1 MGHRA, CDR2 YSYEKL. V lost 0 bases and J lost 10; bases outside the gene matches: 12. This CDR3 is CASSQDNLASGREQFF. CDR3 nucleotide sequence: TGCGCCAGCAGCCAAGATAATCTGGCTAGCGGTAGGGAGCAGTTCTTC.

This clone was seen a few times. The genes are TRBV28 and TRBJ2-7; 7 nucleotides agree with TRBD2. CDR3 length: 14 residues. Germline loops: CDR1 MDHEN, CDR2 SYDVKM. V was pared by 9 bases and J by 0 bases, with 8 bases of the junction left unmatched. The CDR3 bases are TGTGCCAGTTTCTCCGGGAGGAGCTCCTACGAGCAGTACTTC. The encoded protein is CASFSGRSSYEQYF.

This clone was counted between two and nine times. The CDR3 reads CASSQGTSGHNEQFF. The DNA of the CDR3 is TGTGCCAGCAGCCAAGGGACTAGCGGGCACAATGAGCAGTTCTTC. The chain joins TRBV14 to TRBJ2-1; 11 nucleotides align to TRBD2. The trim removed 1 base at V and 5 bases at J, leaving 1 base unmatched. Germline CDR1 and CDR2: SGHDN and FVKESK. The CDR3 covers 15 residues.

The gene calls are TRBV4-3 and TRBJ1-2; D may be TRBD1 (6 bases). Germline CDR1 LGHNA, CDR2 YSLEER. The CDR3 contains 14 residues. Between the trimmed V and J ends, which lost 0 bases and 4 bases, there was a span of 9 bases. CDR3 in amino acids: CASSQDNRVYGYTF. CDR3 sequence (DNA): TGCGCCAGCAGCCAAGATAACAGGGTCTATGGCTACACCTTC.

The J gene is TRBJ1-6, the V gene TRBV7-2; no firm D call. The CDR3 loop spans 14 amino acids. Trimming shortened V by 5 bases and J by 4 bases, and 9 bases separated the two germline ends. Germline V gene sequence: CDR1 SGHTA, CDR2 FQGNSA. The CDR3, as DNA: TGTGCCAGCAGCCTAGTGGCATATAATTCACCCCTCCACTTT. It encodes CASSLVAYNSPLHF.

This chain joins TRBV27 and TRBJ1-6; the match to TRBD1 covers 8 bases. Per germline, CDR1 MNHEY and CDR2 SMNVEV (reference sequence). J was trimmed by 9 bases and V by 8 bases; bases with no gene match: 9. This CDR3 has 14 residues. CDR3 protein: CASRSRQGISPLHF. Here the CDR3 DNA reads TGTGCCAGCCGCAGCCGACAGGGGATTTCACCCCTCCACTTT.

The chain is built from TRBV28 and TRBJ1-5; D is possibly TRBD1 (5 bases). This CDR3 comprises 15 residues. Trimming removed 7 bases at V and 3 bases at J, with 16 bases between. The germline CDR1 and CDR2 sequences are MDHEN and SYDVKM. The CDR3 sequence: CASIDSRYANQPQHF. CDR3 DNA sequence: TGTGCCAGCATCGACAGTCGATATGCCAATCAGCCCCAGCATTTT.